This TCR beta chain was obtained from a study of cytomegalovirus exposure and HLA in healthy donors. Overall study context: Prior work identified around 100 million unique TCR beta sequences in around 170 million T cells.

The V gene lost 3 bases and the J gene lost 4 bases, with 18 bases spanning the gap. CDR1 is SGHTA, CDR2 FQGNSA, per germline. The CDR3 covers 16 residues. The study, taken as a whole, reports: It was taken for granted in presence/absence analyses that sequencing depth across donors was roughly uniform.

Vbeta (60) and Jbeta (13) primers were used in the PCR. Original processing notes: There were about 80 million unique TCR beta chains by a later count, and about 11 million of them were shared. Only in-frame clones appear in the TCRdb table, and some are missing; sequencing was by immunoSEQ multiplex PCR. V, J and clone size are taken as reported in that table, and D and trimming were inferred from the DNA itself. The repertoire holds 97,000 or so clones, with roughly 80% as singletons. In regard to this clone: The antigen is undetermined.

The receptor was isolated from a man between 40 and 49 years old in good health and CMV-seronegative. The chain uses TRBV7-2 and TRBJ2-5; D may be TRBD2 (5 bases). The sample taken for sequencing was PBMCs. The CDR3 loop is CASSFSRGGEGETQYF. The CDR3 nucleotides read TGTGCCAGCAGCTTCTCTCGCGGAGGAGAGGGAGAGACCCAGTACTTC.